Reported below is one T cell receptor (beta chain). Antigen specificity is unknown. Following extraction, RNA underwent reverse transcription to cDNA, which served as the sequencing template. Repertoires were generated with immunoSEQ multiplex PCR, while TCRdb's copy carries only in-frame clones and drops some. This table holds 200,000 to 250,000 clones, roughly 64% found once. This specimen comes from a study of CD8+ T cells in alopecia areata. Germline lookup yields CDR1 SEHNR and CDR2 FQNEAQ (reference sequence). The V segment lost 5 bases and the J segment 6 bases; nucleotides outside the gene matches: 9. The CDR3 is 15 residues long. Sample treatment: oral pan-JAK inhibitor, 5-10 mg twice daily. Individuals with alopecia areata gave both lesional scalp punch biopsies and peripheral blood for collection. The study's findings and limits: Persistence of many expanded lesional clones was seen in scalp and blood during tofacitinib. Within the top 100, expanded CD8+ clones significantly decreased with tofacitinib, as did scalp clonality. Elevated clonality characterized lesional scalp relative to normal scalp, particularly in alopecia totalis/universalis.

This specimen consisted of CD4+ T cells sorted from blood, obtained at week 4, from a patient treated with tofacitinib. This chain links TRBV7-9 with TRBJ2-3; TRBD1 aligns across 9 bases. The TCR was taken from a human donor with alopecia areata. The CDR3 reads CASSQEQGAGDTQYF. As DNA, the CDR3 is TGTGCCAGCAGCCAGGAACAGGGGGCTGGGGATACGCAGTATTTT.